One and the same sample provided the 18 T cell receptor beta chains below, sequenced in a study of monozygotic twins with inflammatory bowel disease. TCRdb re-called the 5' RACE reads; every CDR3 protein appears as one record, without DNA. This repertoire comprises approximately 400,000 distinct CDR3 sequences; its ten largest clones make up around 2.3%. The specimen was blood. The origin of the receptors is a human donor with ulcerative colitis or Crohn's disease, or a healthy co-twin of an affected twin (not recorded which).

The gene calls are TRBV10-3 and TRBJ1-1; TCRdb picks TRBD1, but there is no DNA to check that call. This CDR3 has 14 residues. Germline CDR1 and CDR2: ENHRY and SYGVKD. The CDR3 loop is CASGTARANTEAFF.

The rearrangement links TRBV2 to TRBJ1-2; no DNA is available, so the TRBD1 call from TCRdb remains unchecked. The CDR3 has 15 residues. CDR1 and CDR2 (germline): SNHLY, FYNNEI. The CDR3 protein is CASSPDSLQGMGYTF.

This sequence joins TRBV4-3 and TRBJ2-1; TCRdb lists TRBD1, though no DNA is available to test this call. CDR1 and CDR2 (germline): LGHNA, YSLEER. This CDR3 has 16 residues. CDR3 amino acids: CASSQAGTEPYNEQFF.

The chain carries TRBV4-3 and TRBJ1-5; checking the TCRdb D call of TRBD1 is not possible without DNA. The CDR3 has 15 amino acids. Germline-derived CDR1 and CDR2 are LGHNA and YSLEER. The CDR3 region is CASSQEGDANQPQHF.

CDR3 sequence reads: CAWNRGTGNTIYF. The rearrangement links TRBV30 to TRBJ1-3; the TCRdb D gene call, TRBD1, has no DNA to confirm it. Germline assignment: CDR1 GTSNPN and CDR2 SVGIG (reference sequence). This CDR3 contains 13 residues.

The chain links TRBV20-1 to TRBJ1-1; TCRdb returns TRBD1, unconfirmable since there is no DNA. In germline, CDR1 is DFQATT, CDR2 SNEGSKA (reference sequence). The CDR3 has 14 residues. CDR3 residues: CSASPGHLHTEAFF.

The V call is TRBV5-1, the J call TRBJ2-7; TCRdb's D call of TRBD2 is untestable without DNA. This CDR3 is built from 15 residues. CDR1 is SGHRS, CDR2 YFSETQ, per germline. CDR3 in amino acids: CASSLVAGGTYEQYF.

The chain combines TRBV11-1 with TRBJ2-5. CDR1 and CDR2 (germline): SGHAT, FQDESV (reference sequence). The CDR3 consists of 13 residues. CDR3: CASSLAERETQYF.

This rearrangement joins TRBV10-3 to TRBJ1-2; no DNA is available, so the TRBD1 call from TCRdb remains unchecked. Per the germline V gene, CDR1 is ENHRY and CDR2 is SYGVKD. The CDR3 loop spans 15 amino acids. The CDR3 sequence: CAISESFLQGSSYTF.

The rearrangement uses TRBV10-3 and TRBJ2-2. Looked up from germline, CDR1 is ENHRY and CDR2 is SYGVKD. The CDR3 extends over 15 amino acids. CDR3 sequence: CAISVQGANTGELFF.

V and J are TRBV5-1 and TRBJ1-5. The CDR3 covers 16 residues. The germline CDR1 and CDR2 sequences are SGHRS and YFSETQ. CDR3 residues: CASSLGTADSNQPQHF.

V is TRBV5-1 and J is TRBJ2-1; the TCRdb D gene call, TRBD2, has no DNA to confirm it. This CDR3 has 14 residues. Germline-derived CDR1 and CDR2 are SGHRS and YFSETQ. The CDR3 loop reads CASSLGVSGSKEFF.

This chain uses TRBV7-7 with TRBJ2-3; absent DNA, TCRdb's TRBD1 call cannot be checked. The length of the CDR3 is 15 residues. Looked up from germline, CDR1 is SSHAT and CDR2 is FNYEAQ (reference sequence). This CDR3 is CASSPGGNRKDTQYF. Complete variable domain (other parts from reference TRBV7-7 and TRBJ2-3): GAGVSQSPRYKVTKRGQDVTLRCDPISSHATLYWYQQALGQGPEFLTYFNYEAQPDKSGLPSDRFSAERPEGSISTLTIQRTEQRDSAMYRCASSPGGNRKDTQYFGPGTRLTVL.

The rearrangement uses TRBV20-1 and TRBJ2-2; TCRdb's D call, TRBD1, is unchecked because there is no DNA. The CDR3 length is 14 residues. Germline assignment: CDR1 DFQATT and CDR2 SNEGSKA (reference sequence). Here the CDR3 reads CSANRDRVTGELFF.

V and J are TRBV5-1 and TRBJ1-2. The CDR3 is 12 amino acids. CDR1 and CDR2 from the germline V gene are SGHRS and YFSETQ. The CDR3 loop reads CASNNGNYGYTF.

CDR3 in amino acids: CASSLAARTGLNNEQFF. J is TRBJ2-1 and V is TRBV7-9. The germline V gene has CDR1 SEHNR and CDR2 FQNEAQ (reference sequence). The CDR3 length is 17 residues. Using reference TRBV7-9 and TRBJ2-1 for the parts outside the CDR3, the full variable domain is DTGVSQNPRHKITKRGQNVTFRCDPISEHNRLYWYRQTLGQGPEFLTYFQNEAQLEKSRLLSDRFSAERPKGSFSTLEIQRTEQGDSAMYLCASSLAARTGLNNEQFFGPGTRLTVL.

The V gene is TRBV4-2, the J gene TRBJ2-7; the TCRdb D gene call, TRBD2, has no DNA to confirm it. The CDR3 spans 15 residues. Germline V CDR1 and CDR2: LGHNA, YNFKEQ. CDR3 sequence reads: CASSPWGLADYEQYF.

This chain links TRBV30 with TRBJ2-7; TCRdb indicates TRBD1, and absent DNA this call remains unverified. CDR3 length: 15 amino acids. Germline V CDR1 and CDR2: GTSNPN, SVGIG (reference sequence). CDR3 loop: CAWSMTGTGAYEQYF. The complete variable domain, with remaining parts taken from reference TRBV30 and TRBJ2-7, reads SQTIHQWPATLVQPVGSPLSLECTVEGTSNPNLYWYRQAAGRGLQLLFYSVGIGQISSEVPQNLSASRPQDRQFILSSKKLLLSDSGFYLCAWSMTGTGAYEQYFGPGTRLTVT.